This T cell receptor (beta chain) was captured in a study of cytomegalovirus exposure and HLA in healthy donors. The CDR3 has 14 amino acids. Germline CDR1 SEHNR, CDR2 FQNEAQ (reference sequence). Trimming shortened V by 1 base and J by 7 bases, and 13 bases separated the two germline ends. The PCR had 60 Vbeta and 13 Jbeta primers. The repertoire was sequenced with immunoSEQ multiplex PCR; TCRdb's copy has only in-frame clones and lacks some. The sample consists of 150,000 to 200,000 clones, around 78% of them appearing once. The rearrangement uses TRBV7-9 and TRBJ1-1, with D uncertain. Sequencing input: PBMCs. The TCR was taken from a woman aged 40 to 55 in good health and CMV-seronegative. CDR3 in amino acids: CASSLGWEGGEAFF. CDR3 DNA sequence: TGTGCCAGCAGCTTAGGGTGGGAGGGCGGTGAAGCTTTCTTT.